The 7 T cell receptor beta chains presented below share a single source sample, sequenced in a study of cytomegalovirus exposure and HLA in healthy donors. Researchers ran the PCR with 60 Vbeta and 13 Jbeta primers. Measured with immunoSEQ multiplex PCR; TCRdb has only the in-frame clones, and not every one. Of 150,000 to 200,000 clones in the sample, roughly 70% are singletons; the top ten hold about 2.7%. Material for sequencing was PBMCs. These receptors were collected from a woman aged 45-59 years in good health and CMV-seropositive.

This sequence joins TRBV19 and TRBJ1-5; D may be TRBD1 (5 bases). Germline-derived CDR1 and CDR2 are LNHDA and SQIVND (reference sequence). This CDR3 comprises 13 residues. Trimming removed 4 bases at V and 7 bases at J, with 11 bases between. The CDR3 DNA follows: TGTGCCAGTAGTAGGGGGGTGAGCCAGCCCCAGCATTTT. Its protein product is CASSRGVSQPQHF.

The V call is TRBV14, the J call TRBJ1-1; D possibly corresponds to TRBD1 (5 bases). Deletions cut 2 bases from V and 2 bases from J, with 9 bases between. Germline-derived CDR1 and CDR2 are SGHDN and FVKESK. CDR3 length equals 14 residues. The CDR3 DNA sequence: TGTGCCAGCAGCCAAATTACAGGAAACACTGAAGCTTTCTTT. This sequence encodes CASSQITGNTEAFF.

Only one count was recorded for this clone. The chain couples TRBV27 to TRBJ1-2; TRBD1 matches 8 bases. CDR3 size: 14 residues. Per the germline V gene, CDR1 is MNHEY and CDR2 is SMNVEV (reference sequence). Trimming took 0 bases from V and 8 from J; bases not matched to a gene: 5. DNA for the CDR3: TGTGCCAGCAGTTTATCGGGACAGGCAGGGGGCTACACCTTC. Translating it yields CASSLSGQAGGYTF.

The chain has TRBV10-2 and TRBJ2-1; 11 bases agree with TRBD2. Germline assignment: CDR1 WSHSY and CDR2 SAAADI. Losses at the gene ends were 6 bases for V and 5 bases for J; bases not matched to a gene: 9. The CDR3 is 16 amino acids. The CDR3 nucleotides are TGCGCCAGCAGCGGGGAGGGACTAGCGGAACACAATGAGCAGTTCTTC. This gives the protein CASSGEGLAEHNEQFF.

The rearrangement links TRBV5-1 to TRBJ1-1; D gene uncertain. Germline V gene lookup returns CDR1 SGHRS and CDR2 YFSETQ. V lost 2 bases to trimming and J lost 0 bases, with 5 bases between them. The CDR3 loop spans 13 amino acids. CDR3 nucleotides: TGCGCCAGCAGCTTAGAGTTGAACACTGAAGCTTTCTTT. Translating it yields CASSLELNTEAFF.

V is TRBV27 and J is TRBJ2-5; 7 nucleotides agree with TRBD1. The CDR3 spans 15 residues. V dropped 5 bases and J dropped 4; count of bases not matched to a gene: 10. Germline CDR1 is MNHEY and CDR2 is SMNVEV (reference sequence). CDR3 in DNA: TGTGCCAGCAGTCCCGTGGACAGGCGGGTAGAGACCCAGTACTTC. It encodes CASSPVDRRVETQYF.

A few counts support this clone. V usage is TRBV4-2 and J usage is TRBJ2-1; 8 positions match TRBD2. This CDR3 has 17 amino acids. Germline loops: CDR1 LGHNA, CDR2 YNFKEQ. V trimming: 1 base; J trimming: 7 bases; junction bases outside the gene matches: 12. The CDR3 region has the DNA TGTGCCAGCAGCCAAGTCTTACGGGGGGGTACGGGGAATGAGCAGTTCTTC. It codes for CASSQVLRGGTGNEQFF.